One TCR beta chain is described in this entry. This sample stems from a study of blood T cell repertoires in COVID-19. Study information: Collection of acute and convalescent COVID-19 samples took place in the United States, Italy and Spain. Sources were T cells, B-cell-depleted T cells, or PBMCs; the material itself was cDNA or gDNA.

The length of the CDR3 is 14 residues. Original methodology: The assay estimated nucleated cells by amplifying reference gene primers. The protocol was immunoSEQ multiplex PCR, while the TCRdb copy is restricted to in-frame clones and leaves out a portion. V, J and clone size reflect that table, while D and trimming were determined from the DNA. The data show roughly 45,000 clones, 85% to 90% seen once. This chain uses TRBV21-1 with TRBJ2-7; the table's D call TRBD1 went unverified against the DNA. TRBV21-1 is tagged as a pseudogene. Sequencing was performed on peripheral blood. This TCR came from a woman aged 55-69 years with acute or convalescent COVID-19. The CDR3 is CASSKAGQTYEQYF. CDR3 DNA: TGTGCCAGCAGCAAGGCGGGACAGACCTACGAGCAGTACTTC.